The 25 T cell receptor beta chains below all came from one sample that was sequenced in a study of OX40 agonist ivuxolimab in advanced cancers. Here immunoSEQ multiplex PCR was the method, and the copy in TCRdb shows in-frame clones only, minus some. The top ten clones hold 26% of a sample with about 28,000 clones, approximately 84% of them seen once. The material sequenced was CD4+ or CD8+ T cells sorted from blood, taken in a trial of the OX40 agonist ivuxolimab. Receptor source: an adult with an advanced solid tumor such as melanoma, head and neck, liver or kidney cancer.

V gene TRBV30 combines with J gene TRBJ2-7; D ambiguous. The V gene's germline CDR1 is GTSNPN and CDR2 SVGIG (reference sequence). V shed 3 bases and J shed 3 bases, with 9 bases lying between them. The CDR3 runs 12 residues. CDR3 nucleotide sequence: TGTGCCTGGAGGAAAGAACACTACGAGCAGTACTTC. Translating it yields CAWRKEHYEQYF.

The gene calls are TRBV4-2 and TRBJ2-3; TRBD1 matches 8 bases. Trimming removed 2 bases from V and 0 bases from J; junction bases left unmatched: 7. CDR1 LGHNA and CDR2 YNFKEQ come from the germline V gene. The CDR3 extends over 17 amino acids. CDR3 in amino acids: CASSQRSDRVSTDTQYF. CDR3 sequence (DNA): TGTGCCAGCAGCCAAAGATCGGACAGGGTGAGCACAGATACGCAGTATTTT.

The sample holds one count of this clone. The chain uses TRBV4-2 and TRBJ1-6, with D possibly TRBD1 on 5 matching bases. The CDR3 loop spans 13 amino acids. V lost 6 bases, J lost 7 bases, and 10 bases lay in between. Germline V gives CDR1 LGHNA, CDR2 YNFKEQ. CDR3 in amino acids: CASSEGENSPLHF. In DNA form, the CDR3 reads TGTGCCAGCAGTGAAGGGGAAAATTCACCCCTCCACTTT.

By share, this clone ranks as medium-sized. This chain joins TRBV9 and TRBJ2-2; D is perhaps TRBD1 (6 bases). The CDR3 runs to 16 residues. Germline CDR1 reads SGDLS; CDR2 reads YYNGEE. V lost 0 bases, J lost 10 bases, and 19 bases lay in between. CDR3 bases: TGTGCCAGCAGCGTAGGGGTAACTAACAAGGGGGAGGAGCTGTTTTTT. The encoded protein is CASSVGVTNKGEELFF.

The chain couples TRBV5-6 to TRBJ2-1, with D tentatively TRBD1 (6 bases). V lost 0 bases, J lost 7 bases, and 8 bases lay in between. Germline CDR1 reads SGHDT; CDR2 reads YYEEEE. The CDR3 length is 13 residues. Here the CDR3 reads CASSLGDRNEQFF. The CDR3, as DNA: TGTGCCAGCAGCTTGGGCGACAGGAATGAGCAGTTCTTC.

The chain uses TRBV29-1 and TRBJ2-3; the D is unclear. Trimming shortened V by 7 bases and J by 2 bases, and 4 bases separated the two germline ends. This CDR3 spans 10 amino acids. In germline, CDR1 is SQVTM, CDR2 ANQGSEA. The DNA of the CDR3 is TGCAGCGCCAACACAGATACGCAGTATTTT. Translated: CSANTDTQYF.

The chain carries TRBV7-2 and TRBJ2-1; 7 nucleotides align to TRBD2. Germline trimming cut 4 bases from V and 2 bases from J; bases unmatched to any gene: 11. The CDR3 has 17 amino acids. Germline-derived CDR1 and CDR2 are SGHTA and FQGNSA. This CDR3 reads CASSSQWGGRPYNEQFF. Here the CDR3 DNA reads TGTGCCAGCAGCTCCCAATGGGGGGGTCGCCCCTACAATGAGCAGTTCTTC. The full variable domain, with the rest looked up from reference TRBV7-2 and TRBJ2-1, is GAGVSQSPSNKVTEKGKDVELRCDPISGHTALYWYRQSLGQGLEFLIYFQGNSAPDKSGLPSDRFSAERTGGSVSTLTIQRTQQEDSAVYLCASSSQWGGRPYNEQFFGPGTRLTVL.

The genes are TRBV30 and TRBJ2-5; TRBD1 matches 9 bases. Germline CDR1 and CDR2: GTSNPN and SVGIG (reference sequence). J was trimmed by 5 bases and V by 5 bases; bases with no gene match: 3. There are 12 residues in the CDR3. CDR3 protein: CAWGTGLETQYF. The CDR3 DNA is TGTGCCTGGGGGACAGGGCTGGAGACCCAGTACTTC.

This clone was counted only a few times. V and J are TRBV11-2 and TRBJ2-1; D is unclear. The ends were cut back, 3 bases at V and 4 bases at J, with 4 bases in the middle. The CDR3 totals 12 residues. The germline V gene has CDR1 SGHAT and CDR2 FQNNGV. The CDR3 DNA follows: TGTGCCAGCAGCTTCACATACAATGAGCAGTTCTTC. This gives the protein CASSFTYNEQFF.

In this sample, this clone turned up a few times. The chain is built from TRBV6-5 and TRBJ1-6; D call uncertain. CDR1 is MNHEY and CDR2 is SVGAGI in the germline V gene. Trimming stripped 2 bases from V and 9 bases from J, with 8 bases between. CDR3 size: 13 residues. The CDR3 reads CASSYATTSPLHF. Written as DNA, the CDR3 is TGTGCCAGCAGTTACGCTACAACTTCACCCCTCCACTTT.

The V gene is TRBV11-2, the J gene TRBJ2-7, with D possibly TRBD2 on 6 matching bases. The germline gives CDR1 SGHAT, CDR2 FQNNGV. Trimming left V 4 bases short and J 7 bases short, with 11 bases between. The CDR3 extends over 12 amino acids. CDR3 DNA sequence: TGTGCCAGCAGCTACGGAGGGACTGAGCAGTACTTC. Its protein is CASSYGGTEQYF. Full variable domain (outside the CDR3, taken from reference TRBV11-2 and TRBJ2-7): EAGVAQSPRYKIIEKRQSVAFWCNPISGHATLYWYQQILGQGPKLLIQFQNNGVVDDSQLPKDRFSAERLKGVDSTLKIQPAKLEDSAVYLCASSYGGTEQYFGPGTRLTVT.

This clone was seen a handful of times. The V gene is TRBV7-9, the J gene TRBJ1-1; no clear D. V shed 8 bases and J shed 2 bases, with 12 bases lying between them. Germline CDR1 reads SEHNR; CDR2 reads FQNEAQ (reference sequence). The CDR3 has 13 amino acids. The CDR3 region is CASGQTENTEAFF. Here the CDR3 DNA reads TGTGCCAGCGGCCAGACTGAAAACACTGAAGCTTTCTTT.

V and J are TRBV5-6 and TRBJ2-2; tentatively, D is TRBD2 (5 bases). CDR1 and CDR2 (germline): SGHDT, YYEEEE. V lost 4 bases and J lost 1, with 5 bases in between. This CDR3 contains 13 residues. CDR3 sequence: CASSRGNTGELFF. Written as DNA, the CDR3 is TGTGCCAGCAGCCGGGGGAACACCGGGGAGCTGTTTTTT.

The chain has TRBV27 and TRBJ2-7; D gene unclear. The germline V gene encodes CDR1 MNHEY and CDR2 SMNVEV (reference sequence). The CDR3 is made up of 15 amino acids. V shed 3 bases and J shed 0 bases, with 12 bases lying between them. CDR3 DNA: TGTGCCAGCAGTTTGTCTCCTCTCCACTCCTACGAGCAGTACTTC. It specifies CASSLSPLHSYEQYF.

The chain's CDR3 is CASSPGQGGEKLFF. As DNA, the CDR3 is TGTGCCAGCAGCCCGGGACAGGGCGGAGAAAAACTGTTTTTT. The chain couples TRBV5-4 to TRBJ1-4, with 9 bases lining up with TRBD1. CDR1 SGHNT and CDR2 YYREEE come from the germline V gene (reference sequence). This CDR3 contains 14 residues. The trim removed 4 bases at V and 8 bases at J, leaving 6 bases unmatched.

The chain is built from TRBV5-1 and TRBJ2-6; 10 nucleotides align to TRBD2. Germline V gene sequence: CDR1 SGHRS, CDR2 YFSETQ. The CDR3 sequence is 18 residues long. V dropped 4 bases and J dropped 1; count of bases not matched to a gene: 8. This chain's CDR3 is CASSAGLAVVSGANVLTF. The CDR3 DNA follows: TGCGCCAGCAGCGCTGGACTAGCGGTCGTGTCTGGGGCCAACGTCCTGACTTTC.

The chain uses TRBV29-1 and TRBJ2-2, with 8 bases lining up with TRBD1. Looked up from germline, CDR1 is SQVTM and CDR2 is ANQGSEA. V lost 6 bases to trimming and J lost 6 bases; unmatched junction nucleotides: 3. This CDR3 contains 12 residues. CDR3 nucleotide sequence: TGCAGCGTCGGACAGGGCTCCGGGGAGCTGTTTTTT. It translates to CSVGQGSGELFF.

This chain uses TRBV4-2 with TRBJ1-1; D unclear. Germline values: CDR1 LGHNA, CDR2 YNFKEQ. Trimming pared 4 bases from V and 2 bases from J, leaving 2 bases between. The CDR3 is 11 amino acids. The CDR3 bases are TGTGCCAGCAGCCTCAACACTGAAGCTTTCTTT. This codes for CASSLNTEAFF.

This clone has only one observation. J is TRBJ2-7 and V is TRBV10-2; D is possibly TRBD1 (5 bases). The CDR3 is 11 amino acids. Trimming took 5 bases from V and 5 from J, leaving 7 bases between them. The germline V gene has CDR1 WSHSY and CDR2 SAAADI. The CDR3 nucleotides are TGCGCCAGCAGTACAGGCGACGAGCAGTACTTC. It codes for CASSTGDEQYF.

The chain is built from TRBV5-5 and TRBJ1-1; no definite D call. The germline CDR1 and CDR2 sequences are SGHKS and YYEKEE (reference sequence). With 1 base removed from V and 4 bases from J, the gap between germline ends came to 11 bases. This CDR3 contains 14 residues. CDR3 nucleotides: TGTGCCAGCAGCTTGTGGTATTTGGGCACTGAAGCTTTCTTT. It specifies CASSLWYLGTEAFF.

This clone was seen a handful of times. The chain uses TRBV2 and TRBJ1-3, with a weak D call TRBD1 (6 bases). The CDR3 is made up of 16 amino acids. Looked up from germline, CDR1 is SNHLY and CDR2 is FYNNEI. The V end was cut by 0 bases, the J end by 0 bases, with 9 bases between. CDR3 coding DNA: TGTGCCAGCAGTGAAGCAACAGGGCTCTCTGGAAACACCATATATTTT. It encodes CASSEATGLSGNTIYF.

V is TRBV15 and J is TRBJ2-1, with D perhaps matching TRBD1 or TRBD2 (5 bases each). CDR3 length: 14 residues. V shed 1 base and J shed 12 bases, with 16 bases lying between them. Germline V lookup: CDR1 LNHNV, CDR2 YYDKDF (reference sequence). CDR3 in amino acids: CATSRVRGVDGQFF. Here the CDR3 DNA reads TGTGCCACCAGCAGAGTGAGAGGGGTCGATGGGCAGTTCTTC.

The chain recombines TRBV28 with TRBJ1-6, with TRBD1 as a possible D gene (5 bases). CDR1 and CDR2 from the germline V gene are MDHEN and SYDVKM. V was trimmed by 5 bases and J by 10 bases, leaving 15 bases between them. This CDR3 has 14 amino acids. The CDR3 sequence: CASSQDNFGSPLHF. The CDR3 region has the DNA TGTGCCAGCAGTCAGGACAATTTCGGGTCACCCCTCCACTTT.

This rearrangement joins TRBV29-1 to TRBJ1-2, with no clear D. Trimming cost V 6 bases and J 4 bases, with 15 bases left between them. Germline loops: CDR1 SQVTM, CDR2 ANQGSEA. This CDR3 has 13 residues. Written as DNA, the CDR3 is TGCAGCGTGACGGACGGACTACCCTATGGCTACACCTTC. It translates to CSVTDGLPYGYTF. The full variable domain, completed using reference TRBV29-1 and TRBJ1-2, is SAVISQKPSRDICQRGTSLTIQCQVDSQVTMMFWYRQQPGQSLTLIATANQGSEATYESGFVIDKFPISRPNLTFSTLTVSNMSPEDSSIYLCSVTDGLPYGYTFGSGTRLTVV.

The chain combines TRBV7-6 with TRBJ2-5; 7 nucleotides line up with TRBD1. The V segment lost 0 bases and the J segment 2 bases; nucleotides outside the gene matches: 0. Germline CDR1 SGHVS, CDR2 FNYEAQ. The CDR3 is made up of 14 amino acids. The CDR3 bases are TGTGCCAGCAGCTTAGCGACAGGGCAAGAGACCCAGTACTTC. It translates to CASSLATGQETQYF.